The sequence of this T cell receptor beta chain was determined in a study of blood T cell repertoires in COVID-19. Overall study: The United States, Italy and Spain provided the acute and convalescent COVID-19 samples.

Trimming removed 5 bases from V and 5 bases from J; junction bases left unmatched: 11. Germline values: CDR1 MNHEY, CDR2 SVGAGI. The CDR3 extends over 15 amino acids. Per the authors' pipeline: Quantification of nucleated cells was approximated via reference gene primer amplification. TCRdb's copy holds only in-frame clones and misses some; the assay was immunoSEQ multiplex PCR. The DNA was the basis for D and trimming; V, J and clone size are from that table. The sample shows some 220,000 clones, more than 65% of them seen only once. Sequenced sample: peripheral blood. The chain combines TRBV6-5 with TRBJ1-2; TRBD1 matches at 7 bases. This TCR was recovered from a woman aged 55-69 years with acute or convalescent COVID-19. The CDR3 loop reads CASSTRQGWRYGYTF. CDR3 nucleotides: TGTGCCAGCAGTACGCGACAGGGTTGGAGATATGGCTACACCTTC.